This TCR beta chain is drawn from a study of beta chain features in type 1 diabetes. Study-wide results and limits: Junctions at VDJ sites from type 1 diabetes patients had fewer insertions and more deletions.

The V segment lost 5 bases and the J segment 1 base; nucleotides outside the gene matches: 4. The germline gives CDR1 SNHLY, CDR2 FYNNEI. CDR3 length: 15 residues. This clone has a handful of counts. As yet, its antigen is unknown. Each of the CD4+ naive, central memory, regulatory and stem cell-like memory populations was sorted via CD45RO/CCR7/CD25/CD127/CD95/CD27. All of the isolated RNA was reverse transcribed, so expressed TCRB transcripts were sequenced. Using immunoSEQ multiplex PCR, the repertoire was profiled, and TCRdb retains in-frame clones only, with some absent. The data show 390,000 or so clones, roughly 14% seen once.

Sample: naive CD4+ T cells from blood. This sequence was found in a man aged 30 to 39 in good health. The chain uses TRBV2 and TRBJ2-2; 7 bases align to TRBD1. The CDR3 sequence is CASSSRQGNTGELFF. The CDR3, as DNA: TGTGCCAGCAGTTCCCGACAGGGGAACACCGGGGAGCTGTTTTTT.